The T cell receptor beta chain described here comes from a study of CD8 T cells in Susac syndrome. Reverse transcription of roughly 0.45 to 1 ug RNA was carried out with random hexamers. MiXCR, applied by TCRdb to the immunoSEQ multiplex PCR reads, yields one record per CDR3 protein. The sample has 200,000 to 250,000 distinct CDR3 sequences, approximately 92% seen once; the top ten hold 0.07% to 0.09%. The CDR3 extends over 16 amino acids. In germline, CDR1 is DFQATT, CDR2 SNEGSKA (reference sequence). V was clipped by 3 bases and J by 6 bases, with 21 bases between them. While CD8+ and CD4+ T cells were isolated negatively, TEMRA cells were enriched by FACS.

V and J are TRBV20-1 and TRBJ1-5, with D perhaps TRBD1 (5 bases). The sequencing sample was made of CD4+ T cells from PBMCs. This sequence originates from a human donor with multiple sclerosis. The DNA for the CDR3 is TGCAGTGCTAGGGCGTTCCCCGGAGGGGTAAGTCAGCCCCAGCATTTT. Translated, it gives CSARAFPGGVSQPQHF.